The 32 T cell receptor beta chains reported below all come from one sample, sequenced in a study of cytomegalovirus exposure and HLA in healthy donors. The PCR had 60 Vbeta and 13 Jbeta primers. Only in-frame clones appear in the TCRdb table, and some are missing; sequencing was by immunoSEQ multiplex PCR. The sample includes 150,000 or so clones, 65% to 85% of them seen just once. Specimen: PBMCs. The receptors originated from a male donor in good health and CMV-seropositive.

The V and J genes are TRBV7-8 and TRBJ2-2, with D maybe TRBD2 (6 bases). The CDR3 covers 14 residues. Germline V lookup: CDR1 SGHVS, CDR2 FQNEAQ. V lost 8 bases, J lost 0 bases, and 10 bases lay in between. CDR3: CASPGSTNTGELFF. CDR3 DNA: TGTGCCAGCCCCGGGAGTACGAACACCGGGGAGCTGTTTTTT.

This chain connects TRBV7-9 to TRBJ1-1; tentative D call: TRBD1 (5 bases). The CDR3 totals 15 residues. CDR1 and CDR2 from the germline V gene are SEHNR and FQNEAQ (reference sequence). The V and J ends lost 4 bases and 5 bases respectively, with 17 bases between them. Here the CDR3 DNA reads TGTGCCAGCAGCTCCCCGTTGACAGTAGGAACTGAAGCTTTCTTT. Its protein product is CASSSPLTVGTEAFF.

In DNA, the CDR3 is TGTGCCAGCAGCTTAGTTCAGTGGAGCTCCTACGAGCAGTACTTC. This encodes CASSLVQWSSYEQYF. The V call is TRBV11-3, the J call TRBJ2-7; D is unresolved. Germline V gene lookup returns CDR1 SGHNT and CDR2 YENEEA. Trimming pared 1 base from V and 0 bases from J, leaving 10 bases between. The CDR3 loop spans 15 amino acids.

V gene TRBV13 combines with J gene TRBJ2-6; 8 nucleotides match TRBD1. Germline V gene sequence: CDR1 PRHDT, CDR2 FYEKMQ (reference sequence). J was trimmed by 2 bases and V by 0 bases; bases with no gene match: 0. The CDR3 runs to 16 residues. DNA of the CDR3: TGTGCCAGCAGCTTAGGACAGGGGGCTGGGGCCAACGTCCTGACTTTC. This codes for CASSLGQGAGANVLTF.

The chain has TRBV28 and TRBJ2-3, with TRBD2 matching over 8 bases. The CDR3 is made up of 15 amino acids. Germline lookup yields CDR1 MDHEN and CDR2 SYDVKM. V shed 3 bases, J shed 6 bases, and the junction held 8 bases outside the gene matches. The CDR3 loop is CASSFGGGRWDTQYF. As DNA, the CDR3 is TGTGCCAGCAGTTTCGGGGGGGGACGGTGGGATACGCAGTATTTT.

J is TRBJ2-1 and V is TRBV4-2; maybe TRBD2 (6 bases). The CDR3 has 15 amino acids. CDR1 LGHNA and CDR2 YNFKEQ come from the germline V gene. Trimming took off 0 bases at V and 1 base at J, with 7 bases between the two ends. For the CDR3, the DNA is TGTGCCAGCAGCCAAGAGGGAGGATCCTACAATGAGCAGTTCTTC. This sequence encodes CASSQEGGSYNEQFF.

This clone turned up a few times. This chain links TRBV19 with TRBJ2-1; possible D gene TRBD2, 5 bases. V lost 2 bases and J 0 bases, leaving 11 bases between the germline ends. CDR3 length: 16 residues. The germline V gene encodes CDR1 LNHDA and CDR2 SQIVND (reference sequence). The CDR3 nucleotides read TGTGCCAGTAGTATACGCGGAACTAGCTCCTACAATGAGCAGTTCTTC. Protein sequence: CASSIRGTSSYNEQFF.

The chain recombines TRBV11-2 with TRBJ2-1; D is possibly TRBD2 (5 bases). The V gene lost 5 bases and the J gene lost 9 bases, with 8 bases spanning the gap. CDR3 size: 11 residues. Germline V gene sequence: CDR1 SGHAT, CDR2 FQNNGV. The CDR3 loop is CASSGSGEQFF. The CDR3 coding sequence is TGTGCCAGCAGCGGAAGCGGTGAGCAGTTCTTC.

This chain joins TRBV18 and TRBJ1-1; no reliable D call. V was cut by 2 bases and J by 1 base, with 11 bases left in between. In germline, CDR1 is KGHSH, CDR2 LQKENI. The CDR3 has 15 amino acids. The CDR3 loop reads CASSPDRDRNTEAFF. The CDR3 DNA follows: TGTGCCAGCTCACCAGATCGGGATCGGAACACTGAAGCTTTCTTT.

The J gene is TRBJ2-3, the V gene TRBV12-5; 7 bases match TRBD1. V was clipped by 6 bases and J by 2 bases; unmatched bases: 2. Germline assignment: CDR1 LGHNT and CDR2 FRNRAP. CDR3 length: 13 residues. The CDR3 region has the DNA TGTGCTAGTGGGCAGGGGGACACAGATACGCAGTATTTT. Translation: CASGQGDTDTQYF.

The CDR3 sequence: CACLQGRKNEQFF. The CDR3 DNA is TGTGCCTGTCTCCAGGGTAGGAAGAATGAGCAGTTCTTC. V usage is TRBV30 and J usage is TRBJ2-1; possibly TRBD1 for D (5 bases). V was shortened by 6 bases and J by 7 bases, with 16 bases between the two germline ends. CDR3 length: 13 residues. Germline V gene sequence: CDR1 GTSNPN, CDR2 SVGIG (reference sequence). Combining the CDR3 with reference TRBV30 and TRBJ2-1 gives the whole variable domain SQTIHQWPATLVQPVGSPLSLECTVEGTSNPNLYWYRQAAGRGLQLLFYSVGIGQISSEVPQNLSASRPQDRQFILSSKKLLLSDSGFYLCACLQGRKNEQFFGPGTRLTVL.

The chain recombines TRBV5-5 with TRBJ2-2, with D perhaps matching TRBD2 (6 bases). In germline, CDR1 is SGHKS, CDR2 YYEKEE (reference sequence). This CDR3 has 16 residues. The ends were cut back, 0 bases at V and 1 base at J, with 10 bases in the middle. The CDR3 is CASSLDPRENTGELFF. The DNA of the CDR3 is TGTGCCAGCAGCTTGGATCCGCGGGAGAACACCGGGGAGCTGTTTTTT.

The chain combines TRBV7-2 with TRBJ2-5; 12 bases map to TRBD2. Germline V gene sequence: CDR1 SGHTA, CDR2 FQGNSA. This CDR3 spans 14 amino acids. After removal of 10 bases from V and 2 bases from J, the junction contained 5 bases not matched to a gene. CDR3 protein: CAIRTSGIQETQYF. For the CDR3, the DNA is TGTGCCATCCGGACTAGCGGGATACAAGAGACCCAGTACTTC.

V gene TRBV5-5 combines with J gene TRBJ2-7; TRBD1 might be the D (6 bases). Trimming pared 0 bases from V and 5 bases from J, leaving 15 bases between. This CDR3 is 15 amino acids long. The V gene's germline CDR1 is SGHKS and CDR2 YYEKEE (reference sequence). The CDR3 nucleotides are TGTGCCAGCAGCTTGGTAGGGGGAGTGACACACGAGCAGTACTTC. Protein: CASSLVGGVTHEQYF.

This clone is a singleton in its sample. This chain connects TRBV30 to TRBJ2-5, with a possible D match to TRBD2 (6 bases). Germline CDR1 reads GTSNPN; CDR2 reads SVGIG (reference sequence). The CDR3 is made up of 13 amino acids. Trimming removed 8 bases from V and 2 bases from J, with 15 bases in between. The chain's CDR3 is CALGQGGQETQYF. Here the CDR3 DNA reads TGTGCCCTCGGGCAGGGAGGACAAGAGACCCAGTACTTC.

J is TRBJ1-2 and V is TRBV11-3; no definite D call. This CDR3 spans 13 amino acids. V dropped 5 bases and J dropped 6 bases, with 13 bases sitting between them. In germline, CDR1 is SGHNT, CDR2 YENEEA. CDR3 residues: CASSPGRADGYTF. In DNA form, the CDR3 reads TGTGCCAGCAGCCCCGGCCGTGCGGATGGCTACACCTTC.

This sequence joins TRBV30 and TRBJ1-6; TRBD1 matches 7 bases. CDR3 length equals 16 residues. The germline V gene has CDR1 GTSNPN and CDR2 SVGIG (reference sequence). The V and J ends lost 2 bases and 7 bases, in that order; junction bases with no gene match: 11. Here the CDR3 reads CAWSSLQGVRNSPLHF. Here the CDR3 DNA reads TGTGCCTGGAGTTCGCTGCAGGGGGTACGCAATTCACCCCTCCACTTT.

This clone occurred once. The chain recombines TRBV19 with TRBJ1-1; 7 bases match TRBD1. The CDR3 has 14 amino acids. Germline assignment: CDR1 LNHDA and CDR2 SQIVND (reference sequence). The V and J ends lost 6 bases and 2 bases, in that order; junction bases with no gene match: 6. The DNA for the CDR3 is TGTGCCAGTAGCTGGGACAGATCTAACACTGAAGCTTTCTTT. This sequence encodes CASSWDRSNTEAFF.

A word on this clone: The sample contains more than one DNA sequence encoding this CDR3. V is TRBV7-9 and J is TRBJ1-2, with TRBD1 identical over 7 bases. Germline V lookup: CDR1 SEHNR, CDR2 FQNEAQ (reference sequence). The CDR3 is 15 amino acids. J lost 0 bases, V lost 4 bases, and 5 bases had no gene match. CDR3 sequence (DNA): TGTGCCAGCAGCTCGACAGGGACCACTAACTATGGCTACACCTTC. Translated, it gives CASSSTGTTNYGYTF.

The CDR3 nucleotides read TGTGCCAGCGAAAAAAGCGGAGCAGCCTACGAGCAGTACTTC. Protein product: CASEKSGAAYEQYF. The V call is TRBV13, the J call TRBJ2-7, with D possibly TRBD2 on 5 matching bases. This CDR3 region has 14 residues. V was pared by 8 bases and J by 2 bases, with 16 bases between. CDR1 is PRHDT, CDR2 FYEKMQ, per germline (reference sequence).

V and J are TRBV7-9 and TRBJ2-1, with TRBD2 identical over 8 bases. Germline CDR1 is SEHNR and CDR2 is FQNEAQ (reference sequence). The V segment lost 4 bases and the J segment 4 bases; nucleotides outside the gene matches: 6. The CDR3 extends over 15 amino acids. The CDR3 reads CASSYSGAQYNEQFF. The CDR3 bases are TGTGCCAGCAGCTATAGCGGGGCCCAATACAATGAGCAGTTCTTC.

This chain joins TRBV9 and TRBJ2-3, with 8 bases identical to TRBD2. The V segment lost 0 bases and the J segment 0 bases; nucleotides outside the gene matches: 18. Germline-derived CDR1 and CDR2 are SGDLS and YYNGEE. The CDR3 extends over 21 amino acids. The CDR3 DNA reads TGTGCCAGCAGCGTAGCTCGAGGCAGCGGGAGAGCGAGCCGAAGCACAGATACGCAGTATTTT. It translates to CASSVARGSGRASRSTDTQYF.

The genes are TRBV5-1 and TRBJ2-1; 8 bases line up with TRBD2. Germline values: CDR1 SGHRS, CDR2 YFSETQ. The CDR3 has 16 amino acids. Trimming cost V 3 bases and J 8 bases; bases outside gene matches: 13. Here the CDR3 reads CASSSYPGGASDEQFF. For the CDR3, the DNA is TGCGCCAGCAGCTCCTATCCGGGAGGGGCTTCTGATGAGCAGTTCTTC.

The CDR3 is CASSFEDSSNQPQHF. DNA for the CDR3: TGCGCCAGCAGCTTCGAGGACAGTAGTAATCAGCCCCAGCATTTT. The V and J genes are TRBV5-1 and TRBJ1-5, with a possible D match to TRBD1 (6 bases). The V gene lost 2 bases and the J gene lost 4 bases, with 13 bases spanning the gap. The CDR3 extends over 15 amino acids. Germline V gene sequence: CDR1 SGHRS, CDR2 YFSETQ.

This clone was counted once. This specimen includes other DNA sequences encoding the same CDR3. The chain recombines TRBV27 with TRBJ2-7, with D possibly being TRBD1 (5 bases). The CDR3 has 15 residues. CDR1 and CDR2 from the germline V gene are MNHEY and SMNVEV (reference sequence). With 4 bases removed from V and 10 bases from J, the gap between germline ends came to 23 bases. CDR3 DNA: TGTGCCAGCAGTTCAAGTCTAGGGGCCCACGGCACACAGTACTTC. Its translation: CASSSSLGAHGTQYF.

This clone has more than one count but fewer than ten. The rearrangement joins TRBV20-1 to TRBJ1-2, with TRBD1 identical over 7 bases. The CDR3 has 11 residues. Germline V gene lookup returns CDR1 DFQATT and CDR2 SNEGSKA (reference sequence). V dropped 8 bases and J dropped 6; count of bases not matched to a gene: 6. For the CDR3, the DNA is TGCAGTCCCGATACAGGGGATGGCTACACCTTC. Translation: CSPDTGDGYTF.

The V and J genes are TRBV7-9 and TRBJ1-1, with TRBD1 matching 11 bases. J was trimmed by 4 bases and V by 6 bases; bases with no gene match: 7. CDR1 and CDR2 from the germline V gene are SEHNR and FQNEAQ (reference sequence). The CDR3 consists of 15 residues. CDR3 coding DNA: TGTGCCAGCAGTCTGCCGGGACAGGGGGGCACTGAAGCTTTCTTT. This sequence encodes CASSLPGQGGTEAFF.

The V gene is TRBV7-9, the J gene TRBJ2-7; 7 bases match TRBD1. The J segment lost 11 bases and the V segment lost 4 bases, leaving 17 bases of the junction unmatched. The CDR3 length is 15 residues. Germline assignment: CDR1 SEHNR and CDR2 FQNEAQ (reference sequence). The CDR3 DNA reads TGTGCCAGCAGCTCGACTTCAACAGGGGCGGTTATCGAGTACTTC. Amino acid sequence: CASSSTSTGAVIEYF.

Comments on this clone: At one end, the junction sequence differs from germline, possibly due to a read error. This rearrangement joins TRBV7-9 to TRBJ2-1; D remains unclear. CDR1 is SEHNR and CDR2 is FQNEAQ in the germline V gene (reference sequence). This CDR3 has 13 residues. CDR3 loop: CSSSLAAVNEQFF. CDR3 coding DNA: TGTTCCAGCAGCTTAGCCGCAGTCAATGAGCAGTTCTTC.

Only one count was recorded for this clone. The chain joins TRBV27 to TRBJ1-1; the D is unclear. CDR1 MNHEY and CDR2 SMNVEV come from the germline V gene (reference sequence). The V end was cut by 5 bases, the J end by 3 bases, with 19 bases between. The CDR3 runs to 16 residues. The CDR3 loop reads CASSDGGGPEYTEAFF. The CDR3 DNA sequence: TGTGCCAGCAGTGACGGAGGCGGGCCGGAATACACTGAAGCTTTCTTT.

This clone showed up just a few times. The chain couples TRBV4-3 to TRBJ1-2; 8 bases map to TRBD1. The V gene end was trimmed by 5 bases and the J gene end by 6 bases; junction bases not matched to a gene: 5. CDR3 length: 13 residues. CDR1 and CDR2 (germline): LGHNA, YSLEER. The CDR3 nucleotides read TGCGCCAGCAGCGTGCAACAGGGGGATGGCTACACCTTC. It specifies CASSVQQGDGYTF.

This clone was seen a single time. The chain links TRBV6-5 to TRBJ1-2; D remains unclear. This CDR3 is built from 13 residues. The germline gives CDR1 MNHEY, CDR2 SVGAGI. Trimming cost V 0 bases and J 6 bases, with 8 bases left between them. CDR3 bases: TGTGCCAGCAGTTACTCGAGGGCTCATGGCTACACCTTC. Residues: CASSYSRAHGYTF.